This passage covers 18 T cell receptor beta chains from one sample sequenced in a study of T-cell reconstitution after alpha-beta-depleted transplantation in children. Molecular barcoding with unique molecular identifiers was used for the TCRbeta library. Each CDR3 protein is one row after TCRdb ran MiXCR on the PCR reads. The sample contains about 350,000 distinct CDR3 sequences, more than 10% of which appear only once. Sequenced material: PBMCs, taken from the stem cell graft. These receptors were collected from a human donor who donated a stem cell graft to a child with Fanconi anemia.

Only a few counts were recorded for this clonotype. The CDR3 coding sequence is TGTGCCAGCAGTTTTATGGAGGGGGGTGAAGCTTTCTTT. This sequence encodes CASSFMEGGEAFF. This sequence joins TRBV12-3 or TRBV12-4 and TRBJ1-1; perhaps TRBD1 as D (6 bases). The CDR3 runs to 13 residues. Trimming left V 3 bases short and J 7 bases short, with 12 bases between.

This chain connects TRBV7-8 to TRBJ2-3; unclear D gene. The CDR3 has 12 residues. The germline V gene has CDR1 SGHVS and CDR2 FQNEAQ. Trimming pared 7 bases from V and 4 bases from J, leaving 9 bases between. The CDR3: CASNAWADTQYF. Written as DNA, the CDR3 is TGTGCCAGCAACGCTTGGGCAGATACGCAGTATTTT.

In this sample, this clonotype turned up a few times. The CDR3 spells CSPRSDSTDTQYF. The DNA for the CDR3 is TGCAGCCCAAGGTCGGATAGCACAGATACGCAGTATTTT. The J gene is TRBJ2-3, the V gene TRBV20-1; D remains ambiguous. The CDR3 has 13 amino acids. Germline assignment: CDR1 DFQATT and CDR2 SNEGSKA (reference sequence).

This clonotype turned up a few times. The chain couples TRBV11-2 to TRBJ1-1; no reliable D call. Trimming stripped 5 bases from V and 1 base from J, with 11 bases between. Germline values: CDR1 SGHAT, CDR2 FQNNGV. This CDR3 has 14 amino acids. The DNA for the CDR3 is TGTGCCAGCAGCCTCGAAACACCGAACACTGAAGCTTTCTTT. Translating it yields CASSLETPNTEAFF.

Turning to this clonotype: Relative to the germline gene, one junction end is altered; a read error may explain this. The genes are TRBV5-1 and TRBJ2-2; 8 nucleotides match TRBD1. Looked up from germline, CDR1 is SGHRS and CDR2 is YFSETQ. The CDR3 runs 16 residues. In nucleotides, the CDR3 is TGCGGCAGCAGCATTCGAACAGGGGGTAGGACCGGGGAGCTGTTTTTT. Translating it yields CGSSIRTGGRTGELFF.

This clonotype was counted a few times. The rearrangement joins TRBV5-4 to TRBJ1-1; D is undetermined. The germline V gene encodes CDR1 SGHNT and CDR2 YYREEE (reference sequence). Trimming took 4 bases from V and 4 from J, leaving 11 bases between them. The CDR3 runs 13 residues. DNA of the CDR3: TGTGCCAGCAGCATATTGCTCACCACTGAAGCTTTCTTT. It is translated as CASSILLTTEAFF.

The chain couples TRBV20-1 to TRBJ2-1, with 7 positions matching TRBD1. The CDR3 length is 13 residues. V was clipped by 6 bases and J by 4 bases; unmatched bases: 6. Germline loops: CDR1 DFQATT, CDR2 SNEGSKA (reference sequence). Here the CDR3 DNA reads TGCAGTGCAAACTGGGACAGATACAATGAGCAGTTCTTC. It codes for CSANWDRYNEQFF.

This clonotype has a count of ten or more. V gene TRBV25-1 combines with J gene TRBJ2-1; D unclear. Germline CDR1 reads MGHDK; CDR2 reads SYGVNS. Trimming pared 8 bases from V and 9 bases from J, leaving 11 bases between. The CDR3 totals 11 residues. CDR3 loop: CASSLWSEQFF. CDR3 bases: TGTGCCAGCTCGTTGTGGAGTGAGCAGTTCTTC. Full variable domain (outside the CDR3, taken from reference TRBV25-1 and TRBJ2-1): EADIYQTPRYLVIGTGKKITLECSQTMGHDKMYWYQQDPGMELHLIHYSYGVNSTEKGDLSSESTVSRIRTEHFPLTLESARPSHTSQYLCASSLWSEQFFGPGTRLTVL.

The V and J genes are TRBV12-3 or TRBV12-4 and TRBJ2-1; the D gene is possibly TRBD1 (5 bases). The CDR3 totals 14 residues. Trimming removed 5 bases from V and 7 bases from J, with 15 bases in between. Written as DNA, the CDR3 is TGTGCCAGCAGTATCAGTGGGGCGTTGAATGAGCAGTTCTTC. Its protein product is CASSISGALNEQFF.

This clonotype turned up a few times. The chain recombines TRBV4-2 with TRBJ1-1; 8 bases are a match to TRBD1. Losses at the gene ends were 3 bases for V and 10 bases for J; bases not matched to a gene: 1. There are 11 residues in the CDR3. CDR1 is LGHNA, CDR2 YNFKEQ, per germline. The CDR3 DNA sequence: TGTGCCAGCAGCCACGGGACAGGAGCTTTCTTT. It encodes CASSHGTGAFF.

This clonotype was picked up many times. This chain joins TRBV6-1 and TRBJ1-3; unclear D gene. CDR1 is MNHNS and CDR2 is SASEGT in the germline V gene. The CDR3 length is 15 residues. The V end was cut by 6 bases, the J end by 0 bases, with 12 bases between. The CDR3 reads CASRTDRLSGNTIYF. CDR3 DNA sequence: TGTGCCAGCAGGACCGATCGTCTCTCTGGAAACACCATATATTTT.

This chain links TRBV28 with TRBJ1-3, with TRBD1 identical over 8 bases. This CDR3 spans 14 amino acids. Germline V CDR1 and CDR2: MDHEN, SYDVKM. V was clipped by 5 bases and J by 8 bases; unmatched bases: 8. DNA for the CDR3: TGTGCCAGCAGTCTTCTAACGGGACAGGACACCATATATTTT. It codes for CASSLLTGQDTIYF.

The chain employs TRBV6-5 and TRBJ1-5; tentative D call: TRBD1 (5 bases). The CDR3 totals 14 residues. Germline values: CDR1 MNHEY, CDR2 SVGAGI. The V and J ends lost 2 bases and 0 bases respectively, with 5 bases between them. The CDR3 sequence is CASSYDSSNQPQHF. CDR3 DNA sequence: TGTGCCAGCAGTTACGACAGTAGCAATCAGCCCCAGCATTTT.

This clonotype was seen ten or more times. V usage is TRBV25-1 and J usage is TRBJ2-3; no clear D. CDR1 and CDR2 (germline): MGHDK, SYGVNS. Trimming stripped 0 bases from V and 2 bases from J, with 6 bases between. The CDR3 sequence is 14 residues long. CDR3 sequence: CASSEYSLTDTQYF. CDR3 DNA: TGTGCCAGCAGTGAATATTCCCTCACAGATACGCAGTATTTT.

The chain couples TRBV15 to TRBJ2-1; 9 nucleotides align to TRBD1. The CDR3 extends over 16 amino acids. Germline CDR1 and CDR2: LNHNV and YYDKDF (reference sequence). Trimming took 2 bases from V and 7 from J; bases not matched to a gene: 9. The CDR3 region is CATSRNRDRVENEQFF. The CDR3 coding sequence is TGTGCCACCAGCAGAAACCGGGACAGGGTTGAGAATGAGCAGTTCTTC.

The table lists this clonotype with many counts. The junction departs from germline at one end; a sequencing error may be responsible. The chain couples TRBV9 to TRBJ1-1, with D uncertain. The CDR3 spans 11 residues. CDR1 SGDLS and CDR2 YYNGEE come from the germline V gene. Here the CDR3 reads CASSRSSEAFF. The CDR3 DNA sequence: TGTGCCAGCAGCAGGAGTTCTGAGGCTTTCTTT.

This chain connects TRBV20-1 to TRBJ1-4; 11 bases match TRBD1. Trimming took 4 bases from V and 8 from J; bases not matched to a gene: 6. CDR3 length equals 14 residues. Per the germline V gene, CDR1 is DFQATT and CDR2 is SNEGSKA (reference sequence). The chain's CDR3 is CSATPGQGDEKLFF. In DNA form, the CDR3 reads TGCAGTGCTACGCCGGGACAGGGGGACGAAAAACTGTTTTTT.

The V and J genes are TRBV7-2 and TRBJ2-5; D uncertain. The germline gives CDR1 SGHTA, CDR2 FQGNSA. The CDR3 has 13 amino acids. V lost 5 bases and J 5 bases, leaving 12 bases between the germline ends. The CDR3, as DNA: TGTGCCAGCAGCCCCGGCCCAGAGGAGACCCAGTACTTC. Residues: CASSPGPEETQYF.